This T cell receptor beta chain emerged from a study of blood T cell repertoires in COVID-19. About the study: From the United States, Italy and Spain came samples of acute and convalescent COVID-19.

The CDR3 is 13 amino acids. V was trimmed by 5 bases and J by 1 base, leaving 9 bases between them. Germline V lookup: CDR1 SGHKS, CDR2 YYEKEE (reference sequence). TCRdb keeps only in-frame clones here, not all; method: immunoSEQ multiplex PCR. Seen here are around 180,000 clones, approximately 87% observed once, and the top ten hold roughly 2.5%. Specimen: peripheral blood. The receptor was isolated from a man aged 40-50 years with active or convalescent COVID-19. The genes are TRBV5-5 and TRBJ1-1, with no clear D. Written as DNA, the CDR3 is TGTGCCAGCAGAGCCCAGGCGAACACTGAAGCTTTCTTT. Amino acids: CASRAQANTEAFF.